Each of the 22 T cell receptor beta chains below was sequenced from the same sample in a study of cytomegalovirus exposure and HLA in healthy donors (dated by TCRdb to the late 2010s). To prepare the library, the immunoSEQ multiplex PCR assay was applied. For the multiplex PCR, a mixture combining 60 forward primers for TCR Vbeta segments and 13 reverse primers for TCR Jbeta segments was used. The table comes from immuneACCESS by way of TCRdb, which keeps in-frame sequences with V and J called. Part of the clones is missing from these tables; in studies checked, under half for an unresolved V gene and the rest for unknown reasons. The sample records around 100,000 clones, approximately 84% of which are singletons. Of the sample, roughly 5.5% is held by the ten largest clones. Material: PBMCs. These receptors originate from a woman in her late teens or twenties in good health and CMV-seropositive.

This clone was seen a handful of times. V and J are TRBV2 and TRBJ2-7; 8 bases are a match to TRBD1. Germline V gene data show CDR1 as SNHLY and CDR2 as FYNNEI. V shed 8 bases, J shed 6 bases, and the junction held 3 bases outside the gene matches. This CDR3 is 11 amino acids long. The CDR3 here is CASGTGTEQYF. The CDR3 DNA reads TGTGCCAGCGGGACAGGAACCGAGCAGTACTTC.

CDR3: CASSSAKLTGTRGDTQYF. In DNA, the CDR3 is TGCGCCAGCAGCTCCGCCAAACTTACCGGGACACGGGGAGATACGCAGTATTTT. The V and J genes are TRBV5-1 and TRBJ2-3; D may be TRBD1 (6 bases). With 3 bases removed from V and 5 bases from J, the gap between germline ends came to 25 bases. The CDR3 is made up of 18 amino acids. Germline V lookup: CDR1 SGHRS, CDR2 YFSETQ.

This chain joins TRBV29-1 and TRBJ2-1, with 7 nucleotides matching TRBD1. The CDR3 is made up of 11 amino acids. The germline gives CDR1 SQVTM, CDR2 ANQGSEA. Trimming removed 8 bases from V and 8 bases from J; junction bases left unmatched: 6. The CDR3 DNA is TGCAGCCCCAGACAGGGCCATGAGCAGTTCTTC. Translation gives CSPRQGHEQFF.

This sequence joins TRBV29-1 and TRBJ2-1, with D unclear. Germline values: CDR1 SQVTM, CDR2 ANQGSEA. This CDR3 has 14 amino acids. Trimming pared 4 bases from V and 4 bases from J, leaving 14 bases between. In DNA, the CDR3 is TGCAGCGTTGGGGCCCAGCAGAATTACAATGAGCAGTTCTTC. The encoded protein is CSVGAQQNYNEQFF.

As DNA, the CDR3 is TGTGCCAGCAGCTTAACACCCTTCGGGACAGGGGATTCACCCCTCCACTTT. Translating it yields CASSLTPFGTGDSPLHF. The genes are TRBV7-2 and TRBJ1-6; 10 nucleotides line up with TRBD1. The CDR3 is made up of 17 amino acids. CDR1 and CDR2 from the germline V gene are SGHTA and FQGNSA. Losses at the gene ends were 2 bases for V and 8 bases for J; bases not matched to a gene: 9.

This rearrangement joins TRBV2 to TRBJ1-6, with D unclear. The CDR3 runs 16 residues. Germline V gives CDR1 SNHLY, CDR2 FYNNEI. V was clipped by 0 bases and J by 4 bases, with 10 bases between them. DNA of the CDR3: TGTGCCAGCAGTGAAGCGCAGGCAAATTATAATTCACCCCTCCACTTT. This sequence encodes CASSEAQANYNSPLHF.

This chain joins TRBV28 and TRBJ2-1; TRBD2 might be the D (6 bases). The CDR3 totals 15 residues. V was cut by 6 bases and J by 6 bases, with 18 bases left in between. Germline-derived CDR1 and CDR2 are MDHEN and SYDVKM. CDR3 loop: CASRSRDSLRNEQFF. In nucleotides, the CDR3 is TGTGCCAGCAGATCCCGGGACTCCCTCCGCAATGAGCAGTTCTTC.

This sequence joins TRBV27 and TRBJ2-7; no reliable D call. Trimming removed 0 bases at V and 0 bases at J, with 6 bases between. The germline gives CDR1 MNHEY, CDR2 SMNVEV (reference sequence). The CDR3 is 14 amino acids. In DNA form, the CDR3 reads TGTGCCAGCAGTTTATCAGACACCTCCTACGAGCAGTACTTC. As protein: CASSLSDTSYEQYF.

The CDR3 loop reads CASSLGPQGAGDEKLFF. DNA for the CDR3: TGTGCCAGCAGCTTGGGTCCACAGGGGGCGGGCGATGAAAAACTGTTTTTT. The J gene is TRBJ1-4, the V gene TRBV7-9, with 9 nucleotides matching TRBD1. The CDR3 covers 17 residues. J gave up 6 bases and V 3 bases, and 11 bases lay outside the gene matches. Germline V gives CDR1 SEHNR, CDR2 FQNEAQ (reference sequence). Based on the CDR3 plus reference TRBV7-9 and TRBJ1-4, the full variable domain is DTGVSQNPRHKITKRGQNVTFRCDPISEHNRLYWYRQTLGQGPEFLTYFQNEAQLEKSRLLSDRFSAERPKGSFSTLEIQRTEQGDSAMYLCASSLGPQGAGDEKLFFGSGTQLSVL.

The genes are TRBV11-2 and TRBJ2-5, with 7 bases aligning to TRBD1. This CDR3 spans 15 amino acids. Per germline, CDR1 SGHAT and CDR2 FQNNGV. V lost 4 bases to trimming and J lost 5 bases; unmatched junction nucleotides: 10. This CDR3 reads CASSWGTEGRETQYF. CDR3 nucleotide sequence: TGTGCCAGCAGCTGGGGGACAGAGGGCCGGGAGACCCAGTACTTC.

This clone appeared a single time. The chain uses TRBV15 and TRBJ1-5; maybe TRBD1 (6 bases). The CDR3 extends over 15 amino acids. V lost 4 bases and J 2 bases, leaving 12 bases between the germline ends. Germline V CDR1 and CDR2: LNHNV, YYDKDF (reference sequence). The CDR3 sequence: CATSMGAEGNQPQHF. In nucleotides, the CDR3 is TGTGCCACCAGCATGGGGGCGGAGGGCAATCAGCCCCAGCATTTT.

V and J are TRBV28 and TRBJ2-7, with 11 bases that match TRBD2. CDR1 and CDR2 (germline): MDHEN, SYDVKM. The length of the CDR3 is 15 residues. V was pared by 6 bases and J by 3 bases, with 7 bases of the junction left unmatched. For the CDR3, the DNA is TGTGCCAGCAGGATCAAACTAGCGGGAGTCTACGAGCAGTACTTC. It codes for CASRIKLAGVYEQYF. Supplemented by reference TRBV28 and TRBJ2-7, the full variable domain reads DVKVTQSSRYLVKRTGEKVFLECVQDMDHENMFWYRQDPGLGLRLIYFSYDVKMKEKGDIPEGYSVSREKKERFSLILESASTNQTSMYLCASRIKLAGVYEQYFGPGTRLTVT.

The chain combines TRBV27 with TRBJ1-1, with D unclear. Germline-derived CDR1 and CDR2 are MNHEY and SMNVEV (reference sequence). V was cut by 5 bases and J by 5 bases, with 12 bases left in between. CDR3 length: 13 amino acids. The CDR3 coding sequence is TGTGCCAGCAGTATCGGCGGAGGAACTGAAGCTTTCTTT. This gives the protein CASSIGGGTEAFF.

In its sample, this clone was seen once. The chain combines TRBV5-4 with TRBJ1-1, with 7 bases fitting TRBD1. This CDR3 has 14 amino acids. V lost 4 bases, J lost 1 base, and 4 bases stayed unmatched. Germline assignment: CDR1 SGHNT and CDR2 YYREEE (reference sequence). The CDR3 loop is CASSRGPENTEAFF. DNA of the CDR3: TGTGCCAGCAGCAGGGGGCCCGAGAACACTGAAGCTTTCTTT.

This sequence joins TRBV10-2 and TRBJ2-5; TRBD2 might be the D (6 bases). This CDR3 has 14 residues. The germline V gene encodes CDR1 WSHSY and CDR2 SAAADI. V dropped 6 bases and J dropped 9 bases, with 20 bases sitting between them. For the CDR3, the DNA is TGCGCCAGCAGCGCCTCCTTACGACTAGTCCCCCAGTACTTC. This codes for CASSASLRLVPQYF.

The V call is TRBV4-1, the J call TRBJ1-4; maybe TRBD1 (5 bases). In germline, CDR1 is MGHRA, CDR2 YSYEKL. V was trimmed by 2 bases and J by 7 bases, leaving 14 bases between them. This CDR3 contains 15 residues. CDR3 sequence reads: CASSQPTEGGEKLFF. The CDR3 DNA sequence: TGCGCCAGCAGCCAACCGACAGAGGGAGGTGAAAAACTGTTTTTT.

This chain connects TRBV29-1 to TRBJ1-1; possibly TRBD1 for D (6 bases). Germline CDR1 is SQVTM and CDR2 is ANQGSEA. With 4 bases removed from V and 5 bases from J, the gap between germline ends came to 11 bases. This CDR3 spans 12 amino acids. The CDR3 is CSVVGGETEAFF. The CDR3 nucleotides are TGCAGCGTTGTAGGGGGGGAGACTGAAGCTTTCTTT.

This clone was counted a single time. The V gene is TRBV4-1, the J gene TRBJ2-1, with TRBD2 matching over 10 bases. The germline V gene has CDR1 MGHRA and CDR2 YSYEKL. The CDR3 extends over 17 amino acids. V dropped 3 bases and J dropped 0; count of bases not matched to a gene: 5. CDR3 amino acids: CASSQNPSGSSYNEQFF. CDR3 nucleotides: TGCGCCAGCAGCCAGAATCCTAGCGGGAGCTCCTACAATGAGCAGTTCTTC.

This clone was observed a single time. This chain links TRBV4-1 with TRBJ1-2; weak D call: TRBD1 (6 bases). The germline V and J ends were trimmed by 0 bases and 6 bases, with 11 bases remaining between them. CDR1 is MGHRA, CDR2 YSYEKL, per germline. The CDR3 runs to 14 residues. CDR3: CASSQDLGADGYTF. In nucleotides, the CDR3 is TGCGCCAGCAGCCAAGATTTGGGGGCGGATGGCTACACCTTC.

V is TRBV15 and J is TRBJ2-5; D possibly corresponds to TRBD1 (6 bases). This CDR3 is 13 amino acids long. Between the trimmed V and J ends, which lost 6 bases and 7 bases, there was a span of 15 bases. Germline-derived CDR1 and CDR2 are LNHNV and YYDKDF (reference sequence). CDR3 coding DNA: TGTGCCACCAGTTACAGGGAGAGGGTGACCCAGTACTTC. Protein product: CATSYRERVTQYF.

J is TRBJ2-5 and V is TRBV5-6, with 8 positions matching TRBD1. The trim removed 3 bases at V and 5 bases at J, leaving 6 bases unmatched. Germline V gene sequence: CDR1 SGHDT, CDR2 YYEEEE. This CDR3 is built from 14 residues. This CDR3 reads CASSSGQGGETQYF. The CDR3 region has the DNA TGTGCCAGCAGCTCAGGACAGGGTGGCGAGACCCAGTACTTC. The whole variable domain, filled in from reference TRBV5-6 and TRBJ2-5, reads DAGVTQSPTHLIKTRGQQVTLRCSPKSGHDTVSWYQQALGQGPQFIFQYYEEEERQRGNFPDRFSGHQFPNYSSELNVNALLLGDSALYLCASSSGQGGETQYFGPGTRLLVL.

The chain carries TRBV10-3 and TRBJ2-7; 16 nucleotides align to TRBD2. CDR1 and CDR2 from the germline V gene are ENHRY and SYGVKD. The CDR3 totals 19 residues. The ends lost 6 bases at V and 7 bases at J; junction bases unmatched: 18. DNA for the CDR3: TGTGCCATCAGAACTGACGCCGGGACTAGCGGGAGGGCCCCGGGTGAGCAGTACTTC. It encodes CAIRTDAGTSGRAPGEQYF.